This TCR beta chain was identified in a study of control samples from healthy donors and cancer patients. The repertoire was sequenced with immunoSEQ multiplex PCR; TCRdb's copy has only in-frame clones and lacks some. The table records 350,000 to 450,000 clones, more than 80% of them present only once. Sample: PBMCs. The source of this sequence is a man aged 40-49 years with head and neck cancer.

The CDR3 DNA is TGTGCCAGCCAGACTAGCGGACTCTCCTACAATGAGCAGTTCTTC. This translates into CASQTSGLSYNEQFF. The rearrangement uses TRBV27 and TRBJ2-1; TRBD2 matches at 9 bases. The CDR3 covers 15 residues. V trimming: 8 bases; J trimming: 0 bases; junction bases outside the gene matches: 5. The germline CDR1 and CDR2 sequences are MNHEY and SMNVEV (reference sequence).